These 17 T cell receptor beta chains came from one sample sequenced in a study of blood T cell dynamics during melanoma immunotherapy (dated by TCRdb to 2018 to 2021). The method was the immunoSEQ multiplex PCR assay. TCRdb took this table from immuneACCESS and kept in-frame rearrangements with V and J called. Such tables lack part of the clones; where checked against another copy, unresolved V genes explain under half of the gap, and the rest is unexplained. Present in this sample are roughly 8,900 clones, nearly 90% of which were seen just once. The ten largest clonotypes hold approximately 6.3% of the sample. The sample's time point, from its label and the paper: week 3, after first cycle of checkpoint inhibitor. The sample in question was blood, obtained from a patient treated with checkpoint blockade. These receptors came from a human donor with melanoma.

The J gene is TRBJ2-1, the V gene TRBV5-1, with D tentatively TRBD1 or TRBD2 (6 bases each). The CDR3 contains 13 residues. CDR1 and CDR2 from the germline V gene are SGHRS and YFSETQ. The V end was cut by 4 bases, the J end by 9 bases, with 14 bases between. The CDR3 loop reads CASSELGGPEQFF. The CDR3 DNA reads TGCGCCAGCAGCGAGCTAGGGGGGCCTGAGCAGTTCTTC.

The chain recombines TRBV5-1 with TRBJ1-5; tentatively, D is TRBD1 (5 bases). This CDR3 is built from 13 residues. Germline V CDR1 and CDR2: SGHRS, YFSETQ. The V end was cut by 4 bases, the J end by 5 bases, with 10 bases between. The CDR3 loop reads CASSLGADQPQHF. The CDR3 DNA is TGCGCCAGCAGCCTCGGGGCCGATCAGCCCCAGCATTTT.

A word on this clone: At one boundary the junction diverges from the germline segment, which might be a read error. This rearrangement joins TRBV6-5 to TRBJ1-1; 11 bases line up with TRBD1. Per germline, CDR1 MNHEY and CDR2 SVGAGI. This CDR3 has 16 amino acids. The CDR3 region is CASSNSDRGHNTEAFF. The DNA of the CDR3 is TGTGCCAGCAGTAACTCGGACAGGGGGCATAACACTGAAGCTTTCTTT.

J is TRBJ2-3 and V is TRBV29-1; D perhaps matches TRBD2 (6 bases). The CDR3 is 16 amino acids. Trimming pared 2 bases from V and 2 bases from J, leaving 17 bases between. Germline CDR1 SQVTM, CDR2 ANQGSEA. This chain's CDR3 is CSVETGGGENTDTQYF. CDR3 sequence (DNA): TGCAGCGTTGAAACCGGAGGCGGGGAAAACACAGATACGCAGTATTTT.

The chain has TRBV6-1 and TRBJ1-5; possibly TRBD1 for D (6 bases). CDR3 length: 13 amino acids. Germline CDR1 is MNHNS and CDR2 is SASEGT. V lost 6 bases to trimming and J lost 0 bases, with 6 bases between them. The CDR3 DNA is TGTGCCAGCAGGGGACATAGCAATCAGCCCCAGCATTTT. Translated, it gives CASRGHSNQPQHF.

The chain carries TRBV5-6 and TRBJ2-5; D unresolved. There are 14 residues in the CDR3. Trimming took off 2 bases at V and 5 bases at J, with 13 bases between the two ends. Looked up from germline, CDR1 is SGHDT and CDR2 is YYEEEE. CDR3: CASSFAGSQETQYF. For the CDR3, the DNA is TGTGCCAGCAGCTTTGCAGGCAGTCAGGAGACCCAGTACTTC.

The gene calls are TRBV18 and TRBJ2-1, with D perhaps TRBD1 (5 bases). CDR3 length: 14 amino acids. Germline V CDR1 and CDR2: KGHSH, LQKENI. Trimming removed 3 bases at V and 8 bases at J, with 14 bases between. CDR3 region: CASSPLVGVDEQFF. The CDR3 nucleotides read TGTGCCAGCTCACCTTTGGTAGGGGTTGATGAGCAGTTCTTC.

This clone was detected once. This chain uses TRBV25-1 with TRBJ2-1; D gene ambiguous. V dropped 3 bases and J dropped 7 bases, with 10 bases sitting between them. The CDR3 runs to 13 residues. Germline V gene lookup returns CDR1 MGHDK and CDR2 SYGVNS. CDR3 DNA: TGTGCCAGCAGTGAGGTGTCTAGAAATGAGCAGTTCTTC. The encoded protein is CASSEVSRNEQFF.

This clone has just a few counts. V usage is TRBV7-8 and J usage is TRBJ2-3; 7 bases are shared with TRBD1. The CDR3 sequence is 14 residues long. In germline, CDR1 is SGHVS, CDR2 FQNEAQ. Trimming cost V 5 bases and J 2 bases; bases outside gene matches: 4. The CDR3 here is CASSPTGFTDTQYF. The CDR3 region has the DNA TGTGCCAGCAGCCCGACAGGGTTCACAGATACGCAGTATTTT.

The J gene is TRBJ2-5, the V gene TRBV4-2, with D maybe TRBD2 (7 bases). Trimming stripped 5 bases from V and 5 bases from J, with 21 bases between. Per the germline V gene, CDR1 is LGHNA and CDR2 is YNFKEQ. The CDR3 totals 16 residues. Here the CDR3 reads CASSLVGREGVETQYF. The CDR3 nucleotides are TGTGCCAGCAGCTTGGTGGGCAGGGAGGGGGTGGAGACCCAGTACTTC.

The chain joins TRBV29-1 to TRBJ2-3, with D perhaps being TRBD1 or TRBD2 (5 bases each). V was shortened by 3 bases and J by 6 bases, with 13 bases between the two germline ends. Germline CDR1 and CDR2: SQVTM and ANQGSEA. The CDR3 has 13 amino acids. CDR3 protein: CSVDTNGADTQYF. The CDR3 nucleotides read TGCAGCGTTGATACAAACGGGGCGGATACGCAGTATTTT.

The V call is TRBV6-1, the J call TRBJ2-2; a weak D match, TRBD1 (6 bases). The CDR3 spans 15 residues. Germline V gene data show CDR1 as MNHNS and CDR2 as SASEGT. V dropped 3 bases and J dropped 4 bases, with 12 bases sitting between them. The CDR3: CASSEGAATTGELFF. The CDR3 DNA follows: TGTGCCAGCAGTGAGGGGGCCGCCACCACCGGGGAGCTGTTTTTT.

The chain combines TRBV10-1 with TRBJ2-3, with D maybe TRBD2 (7 bases). Germline CDR1 WNHNN, CDR2 SYGVQD (reference sequence). This CDR3 has 19 amino acids. Trimming took off 2 bases at V and 1 base at J, with 22 bases between the two ends. The CDR3 DNA reads as TGCGCCAGCAGTGAGGATCGGGGGGCCCTCAGCCTCCGCACAGATACGCAGTATTTT. Its protein product is CASSEDRGALSLRTDTQYF.

This chain joins TRBV7-2 and TRBJ2-5, with D uncertain. V dropped 5 bases and J dropped 5 bases, with 9 bases sitting between them. From germline, CDR1 is SGHTA and CDR2 FQGNSA. The CDR3 has 12 residues. The CDR3: CASSPFSETQYF. The CDR3 nucleotides are TGTGCCAGCAGCCCCTTTAGCGAGACCCAGTACTTC.

CDR3 nucleotide sequence: TGCGCCAGCAGCTTATACGCTGACGAGCAGTACTTC. This gives the protein CASSLYADEQYF. The rearrangement joins TRBV5-1 to TRBJ2-5; unclear D gene. The DNA matches TRBJ2-7 better at its end, which makes the J call doubtful. The V gene's germline CDR1 is SGHRS and CDR2 YFSETQ. CDR3 length: 12 amino acids.

This clone occurred a few times. The V call is TRBV4-2, the J call TRBJ2-2, with 11 bases fitting TRBD2. CDR3 size: 16 residues. Unmatched junction bases numbered 6, after V lost 7 bases and J lost 2 bases. CDR1 LGHNA and CDR2 YNFKEQ come from the germline V gene. In DNA form, the CDR3 reads TGTGCCAGCACCGAGGGACTAGCGGATAACACCGGGGAGCTGTTTTTT. This sequence encodes CASTEGLADNTGELFF.

The V gene is TRBV6-1, the J gene TRBJ1-5; 9 nucleotides agree with TRBD1. The germline V gene has CDR1 MNHNS and CDR2 SASEGT. The V gene end was trimmed by 3 bases and the J gene end by 7 bases; junction bases not matched to a gene: 4. This CDR3 has 14 residues. In DNA form, the CDR3 reads TGTGCCAGCAGTGACGGACAGGGGCCCCAGCCCCAGCATTTT. Amino acids: CASSDGQGPQPQHF.